The sequence of this T cell receptor beta chain was determined in a study of identical twins. This clonotype occurred a few times. Its target is not known. Findings and limits, study-wide: Compared with unrelated sharing, twin-shared out-of-frame alpha sequences had more low-probability sequences. Weaker excess sharing between twins was seen in beta out-of-frame sequences.

TCRdb ran MiXCR on the 5' RACE reads and lists one entry per CDR3 protein. The data contain 600,000 to 850,000 distinct CDR3 sequences, about 20% of them seen just once; the ten biggest clones take up approximately 14%. The junction had 4 bases not matched to a gene; V was cut back by 9 bases and J by 0 bases. Germline loops: CDR1 MNHEY, CDR2 SVGEGT. The CDR3 runs 13 residues. These data also formed part of another study, on T cells expressing NK-cell markers.

This sequence was found in a woman aged 18-29 years in good health. The chain is built from TRBV6-2 or TRBV6-3 and TRBJ2-7, with 8 positions matching TRBD2. Sequenced sample: PBMCs. In nucleotides, the CDR3 is TGTGCCAGTCTTAGCGGGGACTCCTACGAGCAGTACTTC. It yields the protein CASLSGDSYEQYF.